The 4 T cell receptor beta chains in this list originate from one sample, sequenced in a study of blood T cells in healthy people across ages. A second PCR of about 6 to 12 cycles used a sample-barcoded 5' primer and a J-beta primer mix. In TCRdb, the 5' RACE reads were re-called with MiXCR into one record per CDR3 protein. The top ten hold 7.7% of the sample, which has some 1.7 million distinct CDR3 sequences, 28% seen once. The sample taken for sequencing was blood. Source of these receptors: a woman aged 30 to 39 in good health.

This clonotype was recorded at least ten times. The chain employs TRBV12-3 or TRBV12-4 and TRBJ2-4; 7 positions agree with TRBD2. The CDR3 totals 17 residues. V gave up 6 bases and J gave up 0 bases; unmatched junction bases: 11. The CDR3 loop reads CASSPIGSGLAKNIQYF. DNA of the CDR3: TGTGCCAGCAGCCCAATAGGTAGCGGGCTAGCCAAAAACATTCAGTACTTC.

The chain links TRBV28 to TRBJ2-7; 7 bases are shared with TRBD1. The CDR3 has 14 residues. V shed 4 bases and J 6 bases; nucleotides not matched to a gene: 9. In germline, CDR1 is MDHEN, CDR2 SYDVKM. For the CDR3, the DNA is TGTGCCAGCAGTTCCGGACAGGTGCCTCCCGAGCAGTACTTC. Amino acid sequence: CASSSGQVPPEQYF.

V is TRBV2 and J is TRBJ2-1; 7 bases agree with TRBD2. CDR3 length: 13 residues. Looked up from germline, CDR1 is SNHLY and CDR2 is FYNNEI. The junction had 8 bases not matched to a gene; V was cut back by 6 bases and J by 9 bases. The DNA of the CDR3 is TGTGCCAGCAGGGTTATTAGCGGGCCTGAGCAGTTCTTC. It codes for CASRVISGPEQFF.

This sequence joins TRBV14 and TRBJ2-7, with D possibly being TRBD2 (5 bases). V dropped 0 bases and J dropped 2 bases, with 17 bases sitting between them. Germline CDR1 is SGHDN and CDR2 is FVKESK. The CDR3 runs to 17 residues. This CDR3 is CASSQELQDSAPYEQYF. CDR3 in DNA: TGTGCCAGCAGCCAAGAGCTTCAGGACTCCGCGCCCTACGAGCAGTACTTC.